The following is a TCR beta chain sequence with its context. What antigen it recognizes has not been identified. Base qualities are not at hand, and no much larger clone is one base apart. Library preparation was by the immunoSEQ multiplex PCR assay. Not all clones reach the TCRdb copy of this immuneACCESS table, which keeps in-frame sequences only. Checked studies attribute under half of the gap to unresolved V genes and leave the rest unexplained. This sample has over 70,000 clones in its table, and just under 95% of those were observed once. Around 0.86% of the sample is held by the ten biggest clonotypes. This sample is drawn from a study of T cell changes during pregnancy in multiple sclerosis (dated by TCRdb to between 2018 and 2021). Background on the whole study: Changes in the T cell repertoire over the course of pregnancy were examined in this study in women with multiple sclerosis.

V is cut by 10 bases and J by 2 bases, and the space between the germline ends is 24 bases. The germline V gene provides CDR1 MDHEN and CDR2 SYDVKM. The CDR3 runs 16 residues from the cysteine to the phenylalanine. Left in the record is the CDR3 DNA by itself, 48 bases read in frame from the first base. This chain joins TRBV28 to TRBJ2-7; the D region possibly corresponds to TRBD2 (5 bases align). This clonotype was sampled from a female donor with multiple sclerosis, enrolled in a pregnancy study. The sequences come from peripheral blood, collected in the third trimester of pregnancy. Here is the DNA: TGTGCCATTACGAGACCGATGGCGGGTTCTCCCTACGAGCAGTACTTC. Protein translation: CAITRPMAGSPYEQYF. The entire variable domain, with the stretches around the CDR3 drawn from the reference TRBV28 and TRBJ2-7 proteins, is DVKVTQSSRYLVKRTGEKVFLECVQDMDHENMFWYRQDPGLGLRLIYFSYDVKMKEKGDIPEGYSVSREKKERFSLILESASTNQTSMYLCAITRPMAGSPYEQYFGPGTRLTVT.